The text below deals with one T cell receptor (beta chain). The junction departs from germline at one end; a sequencing error may be responsible. The CDR3 loop spans 15 amino acids. Germline assignment: CDR1 SGHNT and CDR2 YYREEE (reference sequence). These data belong to a study of tumor and adjacent non-tumor tissue in lung cancer. Three rounds of nested PCR, following a modified ARM-PCR protocol, produced the TCRbeta library. Each CDR3 protein gets one entry after TCRdb re-called the multiplex PCR reads with MiXCR. The top ten hold 30% to 45% of the sample, which has approximately 120,000 distinct CDR3 sequences, roughly 74% seen once. This sample's RNA came from whole unsorted tissue.

The sequencing input was lung tumor tissue. The chain joins TRBV5-4 to TRBJ1-1, with TRBD1 matching over 8 bases. The TCR was taken from a woman aged 55-70 years with non-small cell lung cancer. CDR3 protein: CANSLGAGGYTEAFF. DNA for the CDR3: TGCGCCAACAGCTTGGGCGCAGGGGGCTACACTGAAGCTTTCTTT.